Listed below are T cell receptor beta chains from one sample, sequenced in a study of blood T cells in healthy people across ages. One entry per CDR3 protein, called by TCRdb with MiXCR from the 5' RACE reads. The repertoire holds some 1.6 million distinct CDR3 sequences, with 30% to 40% as singletons. Sample: blood. All receptors derive from a woman aged 30 to 39 in good health. CDR3s include the opening cysteine and the closing phenylalanine or tryptophan. The order of the fields is V gene, D gene, J gene, clone size, CDR3 protein, CDR3 DNA. A D gene is named only where the DNA matches it firmly. Size tells how often a clone was seen (once, few, many) or the class of an expanded clone, and some rows leave it out.

>TRBV5-1|TRBD2|TRBJ2-3|.
CASSLEGGRTSDTQYF
TGCGCCAGCAGCTTGGAAGGCGGGAGGACGTCAGATACGCAGTATTTT
>TRBV19|.|TRBJ2-7|.
CASSMTVPSEQYF
TGTGCCAGTAGTATGACAGTACCAAGCGAGCAGTACTTC
>TRBV7-9|TRBD2|TRBJ2-4|few
CASSPPGLAKDIQYF
TGTGCCAGCAGCCCACCGGGACTAGCGAAGGACATTCAGTACTTC
>TRBV20-1|TRBD2|TRBJ2-1|.
CSARGPGTSVLSSYNEQFF
TGCAGTGCTAGGGGCCCCGGGACTAGCGTCCTGAGCTCCTACAATGAGCAGTTCTTC
>TRBV20-1|TRBD2|TRBJ2-1|.
CSARKREGPYNEQFF
TGCAGTGCCCGGAAGAGGGAGGGCCCCTACAATGAGCAGTTCTTC
>TRBV20-1|TRBD2|TRBJ2-7|many
CSGLAENYEQYF
TGCAGTGGTCTAGCGGAAAACTACGAGCAGTACTTC
>TRBV29-1|.|TRBJ2-3|many
CSVEGRGTQYF
TGCAGCGTTGAAGGGAGGGGTACGCAGTATTTT
>TRBV7-9|.|TRBJ2-5|.
CASSFSAGAVQTQYF
TGTGCCAGCAGCTTTTCAGCAGGGGCGGTGCAGACCCAGTACTTC
>TRBV7-2|.|TRBJ1-1|few
CASSFRANTEAFF
TGTGCCAGCAGCTTCCGGGCAAACACTGAAGCTTTCTTT
>TRBV3-1|TRBD1|TRBJ2-2|once
CASSQEEASRDRGWTGELFF
TGTGCCAGCAGCCAAGAGGAAGCGAGTCGTGACAGGGGGTGGACCGGGGAGCTGTTTTTT
>TRBV24-1|.|TRBJ2-1|few
CATSDLSSQDNEQFF
TGTGCCACCAGTGATTTGAGTAGCCAGGACAATGAGCAGTTCTTC
>TRBV4-2|TRBD1|TRBJ1-2|few
CASSQVFGEGGNYGYTF
TGTGCCAGCAGCCAAGTTTTTGGGGAAGGGGGCAACTATGGCTACACCTTC
>TRBV5-6|TRBD2|TRBJ2-5|.
CASSLPGLAKETQYF
TGTGCCAGCAGCTTGCCGGGACTAGCGAAAGAGACCCAGTACTTC
>TRBV7-2|.|TRBJ2-1|.
CASNGYNEQFF
TGTGCCAGCAACGGTTACAATGAGCAGTTCTTC